Following are 29 T cell receptor beta chains from one sample sequenced in a study of control samples from healthy donors and cancer patients. Sequenced by immunoSEQ multiplex PCR; TCRdb stores in-frame clones only, minus some. The sample lists about 85,000 clones, around 90% occurring once. Sequencing used blood. The receptors shown here come from a woman aged 55-70 years in good health.

The chain links TRBV5-3 to TRBJ2-2, with D unresolved. TRBV5-3 is reported as an ORF; its role is uncertain. With 0 bases removed from V and 0 bases from J, the gap between germline ends came to 9 bases. This CDR3 comprises 16 residues. CDR3 residues: CARSLVGGPNTGELFF. DNA of the CDR3: TGTGCCAGAAGCTTGGTAGGTGGCCCGAACACCGGGGAGCTGTTTTTT.

V usage is TRBV5-1 and J usage is TRBJ2-5, with D perhaps TRBD2 (5 bases). Trimming took off 4 bases at V and 5 bases at J, with 18 bases between the two ends. The CDR3 extends over 15 amino acids. Looked up from germline, CDR1 is SGHRS and CDR2 is YFSETQ. The CDR3 region is CASSPGSPPGETQYF. CDR3 DNA sequence: TGCGCCAGCAGCCCTGGTTCGCCGCCGGGGGAGACCCAGTACTTC.

V and J are TRBV7-2 and TRBJ2-7, with 7 bases aligning to TRBD1. The germline gives CDR1 SGHTA, CDR2 FQGNSA. J gave up 6 bases and V 5 bases, and 7 bases lay outside the gene matches. CDR3 size: 13 residues. CDR3 amino acids: CASSLTGNGEQYF. In DNA, the CDR3 is TGTGCCAGCAGCCTGACAGGGAACGGCGAGCAGTACTTC.

V usage is TRBV10-1 and J usage is TRBJ1-2; tentative D call: TRBD1 (5 bases). Deletions cut 7 bases from V and 5 bases from J, with 14 bases between. The CDR3 is 13 amino acids. The V gene's germline CDR1 is WNHNN and CDR2 SYGVQD (reference sequence). CDR3 loop: CASIPRQNYGYTF. The CDR3 bases are TGCGCCAGCATTCCCAGACAGAATTATGGCTACACCTTC.

The chain has TRBV4-1 and TRBJ1-2; no clear D gene. Looked up from germline, CDR1 is MGHRA and CDR2 is YSYEKL. Deletions cut 3 bases from V and 1 base from J, with 24 bases between. The CDR3 extends over 19 amino acids. Here the CDR3 reads CASSHEMSPGSGNNYGYTF. The CDR3 DNA follows: TGCGCCAGCAGCCACGAGATGTCCCCCGGGTCGGGGAATAACTATGGCTACACCTTC.

This rearrangement joins TRBV2 to TRBJ1-2; D perhaps matches TRBD1 (6 bases). CDR1 is SNHLY and CDR2 is FYNNEI in the germline V gene. CDR3 length: 13 residues. V lost 6 bases, J lost 6 bases, and 14 bases lay in between. CDR3 residues: CASRVDGGHGYTF. CDR3 nucleotides: TGTGCCAGCAGGGTAGACGGGGGCCATGGCTACACCTTC. Complete variable domain (other parts from reference TRBV2 and TRBJ1-2): EPEVTQTPSHQVTQMGQEVILRCVPISNHLYFYWYRQILGQKVEFLVSFYNNEISEKSEIFDDQFSVERPDGSNFTLKIRSTKLEDSAMYFCASRVDGGHGYTFGSGTRLTVV.

The J gene is TRBJ2-3, the V gene TRBV4-2, with TRBD2 identical over 12 bases. CDR3 size: 16 residues. CDR1 is LGHNA, CDR2 YNFKEQ, per germline. With V trimmed by 3 bases and J by 1 base, 2 bases remained unmatched. The CDR3 loop reads CASSQRLAGGTDTQYF. The CDR3 DNA follows: TGTGCCAGCAGCCAGAGACTAGCGGGGGGCACAGATACGCAGTATTTT.

The chain joins TRBV29-1 to TRBJ1-1; possible D gene TRBD1, 5 bases. This CDR3 comprises 13 residues. Germline CDR1 is SQVTM and CDR2 is ANQGSEA. Trimming cost V 3 bases and J 2 bases, with 10 bases left between them. The CDR3 DNA reads as TGCAGCGTTGAGTTAAGGGGCAACACTGAAGCTTTCTTT. This gives the protein CSVELRGNTEAFF.

The chain has TRBV7-2 and TRBJ1-1; tentative D call: TRBD1 (5 bases). Germline-derived CDR1 and CDR2 are SGHTA and FQGNSA. Deletions cut 5 bases from V and 0 bases from J, with 10 bases between. The CDR3 totals 14 residues. The CDR3 loop reads CASSPGNLNTEAFF. CDR3 in DNA: TGTGCCAGCAGCCCAGGGAATCTGAACACTGAAGCTTTCTTT.

The V call is TRBV20-1, the J call TRBJ2-7, with 8 bases identical to TRBD2. This CDR3 is built from 15 residues. Losses at the gene ends were 3 bases for V and 2 bases for J; bases not matched to a gene: 9. Germline lookup yields CDR1 DFQATT and CDR2 SNEGSKA (reference sequence). Here the CDR3 DNA reads TGCAGTGCTAGTCGGGGGGGCGCTCCCCCCTACGAGCAGTACTTC. Protein product: CSASRGGAPPYEQYF.

The gene calls are TRBV7-9 and TRBJ2-1, with 8 bases matching TRBD2. V was clipped by 4 bases and J by 9 bases; unmatched bases: 23. Germline V lookup: CDR1 SEHNR, CDR2 FQNEAQ (reference sequence). The CDR3 length is 19 residues. Here the CDR3 reads CASSSPPGVGSGGLVEQFF. CDR3 DNA: TGTGCCAGCAGCTCCCCCCCGGGGGTTGGATCGGGAGGGCTTGTTGAGCAGTTCTTC.

The chain is built from TRBV2 and TRBJ2-3, with 9 bases aligning to TRBD2. Germline CDR1 SNHLY, CDR2 FYNNEI. V shed 6 bases, J shed 3 bases, and the junction held 7 bases outside the gene matches. The CDR3 extends over 15 amino acids. The CDR3 sequence is CASRIRGLATDTQYF. The CDR3 coding sequence is TGTGCCAGCAGAATTAGGGGACTAGCAACAGATACGCAGTATTTT.

This chain uses TRBV18 with TRBJ2-1, with TRBD1 identical over 12 bases. Germline CDR1 and CDR2: KGHSH and LQKENI. The ends lost 3 bases at V and 0 bases at J; junction bases unmatched: 15. This CDR3 is built from 21 residues. The CDR3 reads CASSPPGQGASSGLSYNEQFF. The CDR3 nucleotides read TGTGCCAGCTCACCCCCGGGACAGGGGGCGTCTAGCGGCCTCTCCTACAATGAGCAGTTCTTC.

This chain connects TRBV6-2 or TRBV6-3 to TRBJ2-2; perhaps TRBD2 as D (6 bases). Trimming cost V 0 bases and J 2 bases, with 19 bases left between them. The CDR3 runs 19 residues. Germline V CDR1 and CDR2: MNHEY, SVGEGT. This chain's CDR3 is CASSYSMASGALNTGELFF. The CDR3 nucleotides are TGTGCCAGCAGTTACTCGATGGCTTCGGGAGCGCTTAACACCGGGGAGCTGTTTTTT.

The chain carries TRBV11-2 and TRBJ2-1; 10 bases fit TRBD2. This CDR3 contains 15 residues. The germline gives CDR1 SGHAT, CDR2 FQNNGV. The junction had 9 bases not matched to a gene; V was cut back by 4 bases and J by 9 bases. The CDR3: CASSYQRGGLGEQFF. The CDR3 DNA sequence: TGTGCCAGCAGCTATCAGCGGGGGGGCCTTGGTGAGCAGTTCTTC.

The J gene is TRBJ1-5, the V gene TRBV28; D is possibly TRBD1 (5 bases). V dropped 3 bases and J dropped 7 bases, with 10 bases sitting between them. The V gene's germline CDR1 is MDHEN and CDR2 SYDVKM. This CDR3 comprises 13 residues. In DNA form, the CDR3 reads TGTGCCAGCAGTTTTCGGGGGTGGCAGCCCCAGCATTTT. This encodes CASSFRGWQPQHF.

The chain employs TRBV5-1 and TRBJ2-3, with 7 positions matching TRBD2. This CDR3 has 16 residues. Germline CDR1 SGHRS, CDR2 YFSETQ. V trimming: 5 bases; J trimming: 2 bases; junction bases outside the gene matches: 11. The CDR3 nucleotides read TGCGCCAGCAGTGTGGGCAGGGAGGGCTACACAGATACGCAGTATTTT. Translated, it gives CASSVGREGYTDTQYF.

This chain connects TRBV9 to TRBJ1-4, with TRBD1 identical over 7 bases. Germline V gene lookup returns CDR1 SGDLS and CDR2 YYNGEE. The CDR3 has 15 amino acids. The V segment lost 5 bases and the J segment 7 bases; nucleotides outside the gene matches: 11. The CDR3 nucleotides read TGTGCCAGCAGTGTCCAGACAGGGTTTGGTGAAAAACTGTTTTTT. Translated, it gives CASSVQTGFGEKLFF. The entire variable domain, with the rest obtained from reference TRBV9 and TRBJ1-4, is as follows: DSGVTQTPKHLITATGQRVTLRCSPRSGDLSVYWYQQSLDQGLQFLIQYYNGEERAKGNILERFSAQQFPDLHSELNLSSLELGDSALYFCASSVQTGFGEKLFFGSGTQLSVL.

This clone was observed a single time. This chain connects TRBV6-1 to TRBJ1-4; 7 nucleotides line up with TRBD1. CDR1 and CDR2 from the germline V gene are MNHNS and SASEGT. This CDR3 spans 17 amino acids. With V trimmed by 0 bases and J by 6 bases, 10 bases remained unmatched. CDR3 sequence (DNA): TGTGCCAGCAGTGAAGCGTCGGGACAGAGAGACCATGAAAAACTGTTTTTT. It yields the protein CASSEASGQRDHEKLFF.

The DNA for the CDR3 is TGTGCCAGCAGCTTAGGTATTAGGGGGCGAGCTGCGAACACTGAAGCTTTCTTT. This translates into CASSLGIRGRAANTEAFF. The V and J genes are TRBV7-9 and TRBJ1-1; 7 bases are a match to TRBD1. Trimming removed 1 base from V and 1 base from J; junction bases left unmatched: 12. CDR3 length equals 18 residues. The germline gives CDR1 SEHNR, CDR2 FQNEAQ (reference sequence).

The chain combines TRBV3-1 (or the pseudogene TRBV3-2) with TRBJ2-2, with 7 bases lining up with TRBD1. This CDR3 is 15 amino acids long. The V segment lost 3 bases and the J segment 1 base; nucleotides outside the gene matches: 2. Germline CDR1 reads LGHDT; CDR2 reads YNNKEL (reference sequence). Here the CDR3 DNA reads TGTGCCAGCAGCCAGCACAGGGGGAACACCGGGGAGCTGTTTTTT. Translated, it gives CASSQHRGNTGELFF.

This chain links TRBV11-3 with TRBJ2-5; the D is unclear. Germline V CDR1 and CDR2: SGHNT, YENEEA. CDR3 length equals 12 residues. V lost 5 bases and J lost 1, with 5 bases in between. The DNA for the CDR3 is TGTGCCAGCAGCCCAAGCCAAGAGACCCAGTACTTC. Residues: CASSPSQETQYF.

The chain joins TRBV7-7 to TRBJ2-3, with 7 nucleotides matching TRBD2. This CDR3 is 16 amino acids long. Germline trimming cut 0 bases from V and 5 bases from J; bases unmatched to any gene: 8. Germline V gives CDR1 SSHAT, CDR2 FNYEAQ (reference sequence). CDR3 DNA: TGTGCCAGCAGCTTAGCGCCGAGCGGGACCGGAGATACGCAGTATTTT. Translation: CASSLAPSGTGDTQYF.

J is TRBJ2-7 and V is TRBV2; 7 bases line up with TRBD2. The CDR3 has 12 amino acids. Per germline, CDR1 SNHLY and CDR2 FYNNEI. J lost 4 bases, V lost 6 bases, and 3 bases had no gene match. Written as DNA, the CDR3 is TGTGCCAGCAGGTGGGGGGGTTACGAGCAGTACTTC. The encoded protein is CASRWGGYEQYF.

The chain joins TRBV5-1 to TRBJ1-1; D is undetermined. Germline CDR1 and CDR2: SGHRS and YFSETQ. With 1 base removed from V and 6 bases from J, the gap between germline ends came to 13 bases. This CDR3 has 14 residues. In nucleotides, the CDR3 is TGCGCCAGCAGCTTGTTGTCGACGTCTCCTGAAGCTTTCTTT. Protein: CASSLLSTSPEAFF.

The chain's CDR3 is CSGKTGDEAFF. DNA of the CDR3: TGCAGCGGGAAGACTGGGGATGAAGCTTTCTTT. The chain couples TRBV29-1 to TRBJ1-1; D not resolved. CDR1 is SQVTM, CDR2 ANQGSEA, per germline. The CDR3 contains 11 residues. Trimming cost V 7 bases and J 7 bases, with 13 bases left between them. Based on the CDR3 plus reference TRBV29-1 and TRBJ1-1, the full variable domain is SAVISQKPSRDICQRGTSLTIQCQVDSQVTMMFWYRQQPGQSLTLIATANQGSEATYESGFVIDKFPISRPNLTFSTLTVSNMSPEDSSIYLCSGKTGDEAFFGQGTRLTVV.

V gene TRBV4-2 combines with J gene TRBJ2-1; D assignment may be TRBD1 or TRBD2 (5 bases each). V lost 4 bases, J lost 4 bases, and 8 bases lay in between. Germline lookup yields CDR1 LGHNA and CDR2 YNFKEQ. There are 13 residues in the CDR3. CDR3 DNA sequence: TGTGCCAGCAGCCTAGGGACGTACAATGAGCAGTTCTTC. Its translation is CASSLGTYNEQFF.

The chain recombines TRBV10-3 with TRBJ1-4; the D gene is possibly TRBD1 (6 bases). The CDR3 length is 17 residues. V shed 5 bases and J shed 3 bases, with 19 bases lying between them. Germline CDR1 is ENHRY and CDR2 is SYGVKD. The CDR3 nucleotides read TGTGCCATCAGTCCAAACAGGGTCTTGGGGGCTAATGAAAAACTGTTTTTT. Its protein is CAISPNRVLGANEKLFF.

The V call is TRBV28, the J call TRBJ2-5, with D perhaps matching TRBD1 (5 bases). This CDR3 has 15 residues. V was cut by 3 bases and J by 1 base, with 12 bases left in between. Germline V gene sequence: CDR1 MDHEN, CDR2 SYDVKM. The CDR3 DNA sequence: TGTGCCAGCAGTTTGAGGCCAGGGCTCCAAGAGACCCAGTACTTC. It specifies CASSLRPGLQETQYF.